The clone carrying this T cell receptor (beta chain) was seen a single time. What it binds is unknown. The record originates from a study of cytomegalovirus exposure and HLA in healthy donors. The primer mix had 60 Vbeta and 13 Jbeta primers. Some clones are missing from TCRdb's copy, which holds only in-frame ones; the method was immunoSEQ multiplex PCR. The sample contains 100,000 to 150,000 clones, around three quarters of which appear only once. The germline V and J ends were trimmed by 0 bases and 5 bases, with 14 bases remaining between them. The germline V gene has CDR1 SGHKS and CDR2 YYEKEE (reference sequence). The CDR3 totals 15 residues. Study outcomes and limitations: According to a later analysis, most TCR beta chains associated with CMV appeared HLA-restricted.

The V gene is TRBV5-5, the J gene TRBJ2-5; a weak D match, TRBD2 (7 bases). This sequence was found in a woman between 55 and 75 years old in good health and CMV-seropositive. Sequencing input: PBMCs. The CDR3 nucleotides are TGTGCCAGCAGCTTGGTAGTGGGGGGGGGCGAGACCCAGTACTTC. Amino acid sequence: CASSLVVGGGETQYF.